This entry features one T cell receptor (beta chain) sequence. The data derive from a study of control samples from healthy donors and cancer patients. The data were produced by immunoSEQ multiplex PCR, yet TCRdb's version contains in-frame clones alone and is incomplete. The sample carries about 13,000 clones, about four fifths recorded once. Germline assignment: CDR1 MDHEN and CDR2 SYDVKM. V dropped 8 bases and J dropped 0 bases, with 9 bases sitting between them. The CDR3 has 13 residues. Sequenced input: formalin-fixed, paraffin-embedded tissue. The rearrangement links TRBV28 to TRBJ2-3; D call uncertain. The receptor was derived from a male donor with melanoma. The CDR3 reads CASLSSSTDTQYF. The DNA of the CDR3 is TGTGCCAGCTTGAGCTCTAGCACAGATACGCAGTATTTT.